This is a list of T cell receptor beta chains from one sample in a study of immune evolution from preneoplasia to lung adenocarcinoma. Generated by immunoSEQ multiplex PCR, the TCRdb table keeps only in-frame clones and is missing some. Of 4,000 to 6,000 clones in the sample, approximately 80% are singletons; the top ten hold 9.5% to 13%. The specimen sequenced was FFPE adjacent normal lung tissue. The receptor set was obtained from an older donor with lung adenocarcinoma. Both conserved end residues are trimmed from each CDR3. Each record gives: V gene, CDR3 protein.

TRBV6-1 ASSGGSGEDVDTQY
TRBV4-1 ASSQETGLSYEQY
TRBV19 ASSNRPGAEDTQY
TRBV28 ASNPGNRDQPQH
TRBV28 ASSLLSGSGLGEQY
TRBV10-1 ASSEGDSRIYEQY
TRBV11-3 ASSLILTDTQY
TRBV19 ASQSGDSLEGEQY
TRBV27 ASKLGAGTEAF
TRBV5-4 ASSREQGLLNNEKLF
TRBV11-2 ASSLGTRGYEQY
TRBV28 ASSLITRTEAF
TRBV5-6 ASSLGFRTTLYNEQF
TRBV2 ASSVGTPGQPQH
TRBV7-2 ASSLNRDSPLH
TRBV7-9 ASSSPLVNRGYT
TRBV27 ASHKGAKETQY
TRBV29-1 SVAGTSASYDLTGEQY
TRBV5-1 ASSLAGRAGNTIY
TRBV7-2 ASSTMNTGELF
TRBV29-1 SAVTGSSGANVLT
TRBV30 AWKPLGYGYT
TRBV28 ASSFHPLTVYTGELF
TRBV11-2 ASSPMSGEQF
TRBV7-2 ASSLAPAGGDYEQY
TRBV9 ASRLWHYEQY
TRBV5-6 ASSLTNEKLF
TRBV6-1 ASSASGGTNEKLF
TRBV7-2 ASSLAPWADTQY
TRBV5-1 ASSGGSARTDTQY
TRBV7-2 ASSWTGPGAF
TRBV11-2 ASSLMAGDTEAF
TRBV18 ASSHTNRNEKLF
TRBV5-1 ASSLGWGGESTDTQY
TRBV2 ASSEYEGGLGTIY
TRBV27 ASSRSRGGEQY
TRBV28 ASSPGGQDSTQY
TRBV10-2 ASSEDPGVGDTEAF
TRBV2 ASSESLLEAF
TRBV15 ATSRDTLAGSSTDTQY
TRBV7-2 ASSDNLRGPSGRVQY
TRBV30 AWTGGDRGLGDTQY
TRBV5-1 ASSSISGQSEQY
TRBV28 ASRLGGVVNGYT
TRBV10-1 ASSAGRNTEAF
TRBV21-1 ASSLRFQMGERNSGANVLT
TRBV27 ASSLRQGFFYEQY
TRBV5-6 ASSLRDSYEQY
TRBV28 ASSTFALQQGTSTDTQY